One and the same sample provided the 23 T cell receptor beta chains below, sequenced in a study of identical twins. Via MiXCR, TCRdb re-called the 5' RACE reads, giving one row per CDR3 protein. The profile shows around 650,000 distinct CDR3 sequences, roughly 6.6% of them singletons. This sample was also put to use in a study of yellow fever vaccine responses in identical twins.

The source material was PBMCs. The source of these receptors is a woman between 18 and 29 years old in good health.

The V and J genes are TRBV20-1 and TRBJ2-1, with a weak D call TRBD1 (6 bases). Trimming stripped 6 bases from V and 9 bases from J, with 21 bases between. The germline V gene encodes CDR1 DFQATT and CDR2 SNEGSKA (reference sequence). There are 14 residues in the CDR3. The chain's CDR3 is CSANSGTSLPEQFF. The CDR3 nucleotides read TGCAGTGCCAATTCCGGGACATCTCTACCTGAGCAGTTCTTC.

This clonotype was observed at least ten times. The chain carries TRBV2 and TRBJ1-6, with 10 bases identical to TRBD1. The CDR3 is 15 residues long. V dropped 2 bases and J dropped 7; count of bases not matched to a gene: 2. Germline assignment: CDR1 SNHLY and CDR2 FYNNEI. CDR3 bases: TGTGCCAGCAGTGAATGGACAGGGGGAAATTCACCCCTCCACTTT. Its protein product is CASSEWTGGNSPLHF.

Here the CDR3 DNA reads TGCGCCAGCAGCCAAGATTCGGTTTGGGGGGACAATGAGCAGTTCTTC. It yields the protein CASSQDSVWGDNEQFF. The chain recombines TRBV4-1 with TRBJ2-1, with TRBD2 as a possible D gene (6 bases). The V gene's germline CDR1 is MGHRA and CDR2 YSYEKL. V was shortened by 0 bases and J by 5 bases, with 14 bases between the two germline ends. CDR3 length: 16 residues.

In its sample, this clonotype was seen a few times. The chain recombines TRBV12-3 or TRBV12-4 with TRBJ1-6; D is uncertain. The CDR3 spans 15 residues. Trimming cost V 2 bases and J 7 bases, with 12 bases left between them. The CDR3 nucleotides are TGTGCCAGCAGTTTATTGGTTCTCCGGAATTCACCCCTCCACTTT. As protein: CASSLLVLRNSPLHF.

This clonotype was seen ten or more times. The chain has TRBV2 and TRBJ1-4; D not certain. In germline, CDR1 is SNHLY, CDR2 FYNNEI. The V end lost 1 base, the J end lost 8 bases, and 17 bases lay between the germline ends. The CDR3 length is 16 residues. CDR3 region: CASSEGEKFVSEKLFF. The CDR3 nucleotides are TGTGCCAGCAGTGAAGGGGAGAAGTTTGTCTCGGAAAAACTGTTTTTT.

This clonotype was seen repeatedly, ten times or more. The chain employs TRBV12-3 or TRBV12-4 and TRBJ2-7, with 10 bases fitting TRBD2. The CDR3 spans 14 residues. Germline trimming cut 5 bases from V and 3 bases from J; bases unmatched to any gene: 4. The CDR3: CASSPGTSVYEQYF. CDR3 DNA sequence: TGTGCCAGCAGTCCCGGGACTAGCGTCTACGAGCAGTACTTC.

This clonotype occurred a few times. This chain joins TRBV2 and TRBJ2-7; D uncertain. Germline V gene sequence: CDR1 SNHLY, CDR2 FYNNEI. This CDR3 has 13 residues. The V end was cut by 6 bases, the J end by 0 bases, with 9 bases between. Here the CDR3 DNA reads TGTGCCAGCAGAGGGTACCTCTCCTACGAGCAGTACTTC. This gives the protein CASRGYLSYEQYF.

The chain joins TRBV24-1 to TRBJ2-1, with 8 bases lining up with TRBD2. Germline CDR1 KGHDR, CDR2 SFDVKD. This CDR3 contains 17 residues. The junction had 7 bases not matched to a gene; V was cut back by 0 bases and J by 4 bases. Here the CDR3 DNA reads TGTGCCACCAGTGATTTGCCTGGTAGCGGGAATTACAATGAGCAGTTCTTC. This gives the protein CATSDLPGSGNYNEQFF.

This clonotype appeared a few times. The chain links TRBV28 to TRBJ2-1; 8 nucleotides agree with TRBD2. Germline trimming cut 3 bases from V and 7 bases from J; bases unmatched to any gene: 5. Looked up from germline, CDR1 is MDHEN and CDR2 is SYDVKM. This CDR3 has 14 amino acids. The CDR3 spells CASSFAGGGNEQFF. CDR3 nucleotide sequence: TGTGCCAGCAGTTTTGCGGGGGGCGGGAATGAGCAGTTCTTC.

Only a few counts were recorded for this clonotype. This chain connects TRBV12-3 or TRBV12-4 to TRBJ1-5; tentatively, D is TRBD1 (6 bases). The CDR3 consists of 14 residues. V gave up 4 bases and J gave up 8 bases, with 15 bases separating them. CDR3: CASSSWDTREPQHF. In DNA, the CDR3 is TGTGCCAGCAGTTCCTGGGACACCCGTGAGCCCCAGCATTTT.

This clonotype was counted at least ten times. The chain recombines TRBV12-3 or TRBV12-4 with TRBJ2-7; no clear D gene. V was trimmed by 3 bases and J by 4 bases, leaving 13 bases between them. The CDR3 extends over 14 amino acids. CDR3 DNA sequence: TGTGCCAGCAGTTTGGCGTCCACCGGGTACGAGCAGTACTTC. Translation gives CASSLASTGYEQYF.

Many counts were recorded for this clonotype. The genes are TRBV12-3 or TRBV12-4 and TRBJ2-5, with TRBD2 matching 10 bases. Trimming removed 3 bases from V and 4 bases from J; junction bases left unmatched: 8. This CDR3 has 16 amino acids. The CDR3: CASSFVAGGPRETQYF. The CDR3 nucleotides are TGTGCCAGCAGTTTCGTAGCGGGAGGCCCCCGAGAGACCCAGTACTTC.

In its sample, this clonotype was seen many times. The chain links TRBV28 to TRBJ2-7; TRBD1 or TRBD2 may be the D gene (5 bases each). The CDR3 is 14 residues long. V lost 3 bases and J 2 bases, leaving 11 bases between the germline ends. Germline assignment: CDR1 MDHEN and CDR2 SYDVKM. CDR3 sequence: CASSFWGSPYEQYV. For the CDR3, the DNA is TGTGCCAGCAGTTTTTGGGGGAGCCCCTACGAGCAGTACGTC.

This clonotype was seen more than once but under ten times. The chain uses TRBV5-4 and TRBJ2-1; 11 bases align to TRBD2. V dropped 4 bases and J dropped 10; count of bases not matched to a gene: 10. CDR1 and CDR2 (germline): SGHNT, YYREEE (reference sequence). The CDR3 is 15 amino acids. CDR3 in DNA: TGTGCCAGCAGCAACATAGCGGGGGGGGCGAGAGAGCAGTTCTTC. Translated, it gives CASSNIAGGAREQFF.

The chain couples TRBV7-9 to TRBJ2-2; D possibly corresponds to TRBD2 (6 bases). Trimming shortened V by 4 bases and J by 2 bases, and 11 bases separated the two germline ends. CDR1 is SEHNR and CDR2 is FQNEAQ in the germline V gene (reference sequence). This CDR3 comprises 15 residues. The CDR3 nucleotides read TGTGCCAGCAGCTCTAGGGACTTCAACACCGGGGAGCTGTTTTTT. It encodes CASSSRDFNTGELFF.

This clonotype was seen ten or more times. V usage is TRBV5-1 and J usage is TRBJ2-3; 13 bases map to TRBD2. The V segment lost 2 bases and the J segment 4 bases; nucleotides outside the gene matches: 13. Germline loops: CDR1 SGHRS, CDR2 YFSETQ. The CDR3 extends over 19 amino acids. DNA for the CDR3: TGCGCCAGCAGCTTCGGACTAGCGGGAGAAAGAAGGTTTGCAGATACGCAGTATTTT. Its protein product is CASSFGLAGERRFADTQYF.

This clonotype was picked up many times. The chain couples TRBV12-3 or TRBV12-4 to TRBJ1-1; 11 nucleotides align to TRBD1. V shed 2 bases, J shed 4 bases, and the junction held 9 bases outside the gene matches. This CDR3 is 17 amino acids long. The CDR3 DNA reads as TGTGCCAGCAGTTTATCTCCCGGGACAGGGGGGATCACTGAAGCTTTCTTT. This sequence encodes CASSLSPGTGGITEAFF.

J is TRBJ1-1 and V is TRBV3-1; 7 bases map to TRBD1. V dropped 0 bases and J dropped 0; count of bases not matched to a gene: 10. CDR1 is LGHDT and CDR2 is YNNKEL in the germline V gene (reference sequence). The CDR3 totals 18 residues. CDR3 protein: CASSQDRAGGGMNTEAFF. In DNA, the CDR3 is TGTGCCAGCAGCCAAGATCGGGCAGGGGGTGGGATGAACACTGAAGCTTTCTTT.

This clonotype was picked up a small number of times. The CDR3 nucleotides are TGCGCCAGCAGCGAATCGCCTAATACCTACGAGCAGTACTTC. Amino acids: CASSESPNTYEQYF. The chain couples TRBV4-1 to TRBJ2-7; D gene unclear. Germline values: CDR1 MGHRA, CDR2 YSYEKL. The CDR3 consists of 14 residues. The germline V and J ends were trimmed by 5 bases and 2 bases, with 13 bases remaining between them.

Comment on this clonotype: A much bigger clone sits one base away, suggesting this may be a read error. The chain joins TRBV5-1 to TRBJ2-7; possible D gene TRBD1, 6 bases. Between the trimmed V and J ends, which lost 2 bases and 3 bases, there was a span of 12 bases. The CDR3 spans 14 residues. Germline V gene sequence: CDR1 SGHRS, CDR2 YFSETQ. The CDR3 region is CASSFRDTGYEQYF. The CDR3 DNA follows: TGCGCCAGCAGCTTCCGGGACACGGGCTACGAGCAGTACTTC.

This clonotype was detected ten times or more. The rearrangement joins TRBV20-1 to TRBJ2-1; D call uncertain. The length of the CDR3 is 15 residues. Germline-derived CDR1 and CDR2 are DFQATT and SNEGSKA (reference sequence). The V and J ends lost 5 bases and 0 bases respectively, with 14 bases between them. The CDR3 DNA is TGCAGTGCTCCGCTGCTGGCAGACTCCTACAATGAGCAGTTCTTC. Translating it yields CSAPLLADSYNEQFF.

The V call is TRBV7-9, the J call TRBJ2-3, with a weak D call TRBD2 (6 bases). In germline, CDR1 is SEHNR, CDR2 FQNEAQ (reference sequence). The CDR3 sequence is 15 residues long. With 3 bases removed from V and 1 base from J, the gap between germline ends came to 11 bases. DNA of the CDR3: TGTGCCAGCAGCTTTCAGGCTAGCGGCACAGATACGCAGTATTTT. Its protein product is CASSFQASGTDTQYF.

This clonotype was observed at least ten times. The chain uses TRBV5-1 and TRBJ2-7; 7 bases line up with TRBD2. The germline V gene has CDR1 SGHRS and CDR2 YFSETQ. V lost 4 bases and J lost 2; bases outside the gene matches: 9. The CDR3 runs to 15 residues. The CDR3, as DNA: TGCGCCAGCAGCCTGGCGGGAGCCATGACCTACGAGCAGTACTTC. Amino acid sequence: CASSLAGAMTYEQYF.